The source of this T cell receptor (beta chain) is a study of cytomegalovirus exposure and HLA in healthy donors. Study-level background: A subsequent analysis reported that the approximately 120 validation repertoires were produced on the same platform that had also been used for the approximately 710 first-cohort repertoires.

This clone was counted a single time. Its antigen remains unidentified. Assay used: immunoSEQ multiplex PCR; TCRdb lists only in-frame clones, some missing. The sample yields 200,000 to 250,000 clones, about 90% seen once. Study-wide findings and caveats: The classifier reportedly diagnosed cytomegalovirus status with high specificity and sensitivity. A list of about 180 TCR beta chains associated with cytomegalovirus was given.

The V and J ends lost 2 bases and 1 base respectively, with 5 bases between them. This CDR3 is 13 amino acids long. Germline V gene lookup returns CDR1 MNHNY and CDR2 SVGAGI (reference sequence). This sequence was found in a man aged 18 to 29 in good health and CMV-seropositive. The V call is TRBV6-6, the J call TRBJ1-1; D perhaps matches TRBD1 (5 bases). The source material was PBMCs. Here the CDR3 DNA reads TGTGCCAGCAGTTACAGGGGGAACACTGAAGCTTTCTTT. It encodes CASSYRGNTEAFF.